Below are 19 T cell receptor beta chains sequenced from a single sample in a study of CD8+CD57+ T cells in acquired aplastic anemia. Those patients picked for sequencing had displayed CD8+CD57+ cell expansion on flow cytometry. TCR beta VDJ and CDR3 profiles were obtained from a genomic DNA template. MiXCR, applied by TCRdb to the reads, yields one record per CDR3 protein. The sample shows about 160,000 distinct CDR3 sequences, roughly half of them seen only once. Input material: sorted CD4+, CD8+, or CD8+CD57+ T cells (not recorded which) from PBMCs. The receptors originated from a human donor with aplastic anemia.

The sample holds many counts of this clonotype. The V gene is TRBV30, the J gene TRBJ1-2, with 9 bases matching TRBD1. Germline V lookup: CDR1 GTSNPN, CDR2 SVGIG (reference sequence). This CDR3 has 13 residues. V gave up 5 bases and J gave up 6 bases; unmatched junction bases: 7. DNA of the CDR3: TGTGCCTGGGGGGACAGGGCGGACCATGGCTACACCTTC. Encoded protein: CAWGDRADHGYTF.

As for this clonotype: A read error may explain this, as a much larger clone is one base away. Without the conserved terminal phenylalanine or tryptophan, this CDR3 likely stems from a read error. This rearrangement joins TRBV9 to TRBJ1-1; 7 bases fit TRBD1. The length of the CDR3 is 14 residues. Germline V gene lookup returns CDR1 SGDLS and CDR2 YYNGEE. With 4 bases clipped from V and 1 base from J, the junction kept 4 bases outside the gene matches. Here the CDR3 reads CASSPGTANTEAFS. CDR3 sequence (DNA): TGTGCCAGCAGCCCAGGGACAGCGAACACTGAAGCTTTCTCT.

The V and J genes are TRBV19 and TRBJ2-1; 7 bases are shared with TRBD1. The CDR3 loop spans 13 amino acids. J was trimmed by 12 bases and V by 3 bases; bases with no gene match: 8. Germline V gene data show CDR1 as LNHDA and CDR2 as SQIVND (reference sequence). DNA of the CDR3: TGTGCCAGTAGTATTTCAGGGACAGATACGCAGTTCTTC. Protein sequence: CASSISGTDTQFF.

This clonotype came up a few times. The rearrangement uses TRBV19 and TRBJ1-6; D is possibly TRBD1 (6 bases). V was clipped by 5 bases and J by 4 bases, with 12 bases between them. The CDR3 consists of 15 residues. Germline V lookup: CDR1 LNHDA, CDR2 SQIVND (reference sequence). CDR3 coding DNA: TGTGCCAGTAGTTCCGAGACAGGATATAATTCACCCCTCCACTTT. It translates to CASSSETGYNSPLHF.

This clonotype was seen ten or more times. J is TRBJ1-4 and V is TRBV4-2; unclear D gene. There are 16 residues in the CDR3. V was shortened by 3 bases and J by 4 bases, with 15 bases between the two germline ends. The germline gives CDR1 LGHNA, CDR2 YNFKEQ. DNA of the CDR3: TGTGCCAGCAGCCAGGACCCAGGAACCGTTAATGAAAAACTGTTTTTT. Protein product: CASSQDPGTVNEKLFF.

The chain combines TRBV5-5 with TRBJ1-5, with D perhaps TRBD1 (6 bases). The germline gives CDR1 SGHKS, CDR2 YYEKEE (reference sequence). V lost 0 bases to trimming and J lost 4 bases, with 14 bases between them. This CDR3 has 16 amino acids. The CDR3 protein is CASSLAGRGNNQPQHF. CDR3 sequence (DNA): TGTGCCAGCAGCTTGGCGGGCAGGGGTAATAATCAGCCCCAGCATTTT.

V gene TRBV10-3 combines with J gene TRBJ1-6; D call uncertain. CDR3 length: 12 residues. CDR1 and CDR2 (germline): ENHRY, SYGVKD. Deletions cut 0 bases from V and 8 bases from J, with 2 bases between. In DNA, the CDR3 is TGTGCCATCAGTGAGTCGGATTCACCCCTCCACTTT. This sequence encodes CAISESDSPLHF.

The chain uses TRBV25-1 and TRBJ2-7; D may be TRBD1 or TRBD2 (5 bases each). CDR1 and CDR2 (germline): MGHDK, SYGVNS. The CDR3 sequence is 15 residues long. V lost 6 bases to trimming and J lost 7 bases, with 22 bases between them. In DNA form, the CDR3 reads TGTGCCAGCAGCCCGTTCCGGGACCCCGGTACGGAGCAGTACTTC. This encodes CASSPFRDPGTEQYF.

This clonotype appeared many times. This sequence joins TRBV29-1 and TRBJ2-1; 12 bases fit TRBD2. Germline CDR1 is SQVTM and CDR2 is ANQGSEA. Unmatched junction bases numbered 12, after V lost 6 bases and J lost 0 bases. The CDR3 runs 18 residues. The CDR3 DNA sequence: TGCAGCGTGCACCCGAGACTAGCGGGAGACAGCTCCTACAATGAGCAGTTCTTC. The encoded protein is CSVHPRLAGDSSYNEQFF.

Notes on this clonotype: An end of the junction does not agree with germline; a read error may underlie this. The chain employs TRBV11-1 and TRBJ2-1; the match to TRBD2 covers 14 bases. The length of the CDR3 is 15 residues. Looked up from germline, CDR1 is SGHAT and CDR2 is FQDESV (reference sequence). The CDR3 is CASSWTSGGYTEQFF. The CDR3 DNA follows: TGTGCCAGCAGCTGGACTAGCGGGGGGTACACTGAGCAGTTCTTC.

The sample holds many counts of this clonotype. The V call is TRBV20-1, the J call TRBJ2-5, with D unresolved. The germline CDR1 and CDR2 sequences are DFQATT and SNEGSKA (reference sequence). CDR3 length: 13 residues. V gave up 2 bases and J gave up 0 bases, with 7 bases separating them. The CDR3: CSARKDYQETQYF. The CDR3 DNA is TGCAGTGCTAGAAAAGACTACCAAGAGACCCAGTACTTC.

This chain joins TRBV19 and TRBJ2-6; D unclear. V was shortened by 1 base and J by 1 base, with 8 bases between the two germline ends. CDR3 size: 16 residues. Germline V gene lookup returns CDR1 LNHDA and CDR2 SQIVND (reference sequence). CDR3 DNA sequence: TGTGCCAGTAGTATAGTAGGCATGTCTGGGGCCAACGTCCTGACTTTC. This gives the protein CASSIVGMSGANVLTF.

This clonotype came up many times. CDR3 DNA: TGTGCCAGCAGTGAAGCAGGGTCCTATTCCGAGCAGTACGTC. Amino acid sequence: CASSEAGSYSEQYV. The chain is built from TRBV6-1 and TRBJ2-7; D gene unclear. Germline-derived CDR1 and CDR2 are MNHNS and SASEGT. Trimming took 0 bases from V and 6 from J, leaving 12 bases between them. The CDR3 is made up of 14 amino acids.

This clonotype was detected ten times or more. The V gene is TRBV19, the J gene TRBJ1-2; perhaps TRBD1 as D (6 bases). Germline V gene sequence: CDR1 LNHDA, CDR2 SQIVND (reference sequence). The CDR3 totals 13 residues. Trimming left V 3 bases short and J 3 bases short, with 8 bases between. Here the CDR3 reads CASSMRGDYGYTF. CDR3 bases: TGTGCCAGTAGTATGAGGGGGGACTATGGCTACACCTTC.

Only a few counts were recorded for this clonotype. A much larger clone differs from this one at a single base, so this may be a read error. V gene TRBV4-3 combines with J gene TRBJ2-5; unclear D gene. The length of the CDR3 is 13 residues. CDR1 is LGHNA and CDR2 is YSLEER in the germline V gene. CDR3 in amino acids: CASGQDRVGTQYF. The DNA for the CDR3 is TGCGCCAGCGGCCAAGATAGGGTAGGGACCCAGTACTTC.

With respect to this clonotype: It may be a read error: a sequence one base away is much more abundant. This chain links TRBV5-1 with TRBJ2-3, with D uncertain. V shed 2 bases and J shed 0 bases, with 7 bases lying between them. Germline V gives CDR1 SGHRS, CDR2 YFSETQ. The CDR3 has 14 residues. The CDR3 bases are TGCGCCAGCAGCTTAGTTACTAGCACAGATACGCAGTATTTT. This translates into CASSLVTSTDTQYF.

Many counts were recorded for this clonotype. This chain connects TRBV11-3 to TRBJ2-3; 8 bases fit TRBD2. The CDR3 is made up of 14 amino acids. Germline V lookup: CDR1 SGHNT, CDR2 YENEEA. V lost 1 base and J lost 6; bases outside the gene matches: 3. The CDR3 bases are TGTGCCAGCAGCTTAGGACTAGCGAGGGATACGCAGTATTTT. Its protein is CASSLGLARDTQYF.

The chain carries TRBV25-1 and TRBJ2-1, with D possibly being TRBD2 (7 bases). The V end was cut by 8 bases, the J end by 16 bases, with 12 bases between. Germline CDR1 is MGHDK and CDR2 is SYGVNS. The CDR3 contains 9 residues. CDR3 loop: CASGGASFF. In DNA form, the CDR3 reads TGTGCCAGCGGGGGGGCCTCTTTCTTC.

In its sample, this clonotype was seen many times. The chain employs TRBV9 and TRBJ2-1; 9 bases match TRBD2. The length of the CDR3 is 15 residues. J was trimmed by 4 bases and V by 4 bases; bases with no gene match: 6. Germline-derived CDR1 and CDR2 are SGDLS and YYNGEE. The CDR3: CASSYGLALYNEQFF. The CDR3 DNA reads TGTGCCAGCAGCTATGGACTAGCGTTATACAATGAGCAGTTCTTC.